This TCR beta chain is drawn from a study of technical replicates of blood from several donors (dated by TCRdb to the late 2010s). In the case of this clone: What antigen it recognizes has not been identified. Base qualities are not at hand, and no much larger clone is one base apart.

The library came from the immunoSEQ multiplex PCR assay. The clones in this table, taken by TCRdb from immuneACCESS, are in-frame only. Not every clone is retained; where verified, under half of the shortfall comes from an unresolved V gene, and the cause of the rest is unknown. This sample gives 74,000 or so clones in total; 90% to 95% of them show up just once. The top ten constitute roughly 0.27% of the sample. Per the germline V gene (reference sequence), GTSNPN is the CDR1 and SVGIG is the CDR2. The CDR3, cysteine through phenylalanine, is 12 amino acids long. The only DNA kept is the CDR3, 36 bases in frame from the first base. Trimming costs V 0 bases and J 13 bases, and their ends lie 15 bases apart.

The rearranged chain carries TRBV30 and TRBJ1-2; TRBD1 is a possible D gene, resting on 5 matching bases. This receptor was obtained from a human donor in good health. Sample: T cells isolated from PBMCs. The sequence in DNA is TGTGCCTGGAGTGTAGTTAGGTCCCAGGGCACCTTC. It translates to CAWSVVRSQGTF.